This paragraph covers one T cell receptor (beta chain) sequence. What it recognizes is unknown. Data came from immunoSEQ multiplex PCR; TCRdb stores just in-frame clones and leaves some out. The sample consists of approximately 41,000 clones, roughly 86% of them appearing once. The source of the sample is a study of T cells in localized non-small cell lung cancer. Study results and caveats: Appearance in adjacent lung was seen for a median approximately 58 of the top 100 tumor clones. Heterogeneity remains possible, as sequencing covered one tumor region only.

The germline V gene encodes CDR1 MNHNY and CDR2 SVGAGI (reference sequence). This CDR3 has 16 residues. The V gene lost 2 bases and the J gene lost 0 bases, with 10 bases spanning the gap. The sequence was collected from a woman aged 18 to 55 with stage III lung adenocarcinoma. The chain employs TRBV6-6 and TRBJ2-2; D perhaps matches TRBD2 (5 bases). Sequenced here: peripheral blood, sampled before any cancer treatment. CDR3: CASSYRGEANTGELFF. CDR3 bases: TGTGCCAGCAGTTACCGGGGAGAGGCGAACACCGGGGAGCTGTTTTTT.